Listed below are T cell receptor beta chains from one sample, sequenced in a study of T-cell memory formation after mild COVID-19. TCRdb reprocessed the 5' RACE reads via MiXCR and lists one record per CDR3 protein. The sample holds about 130,000 distinct CDR3 sequences; approximately 5.9% are singletons and the top ten take 2% to 2.5%. Material: PBMCs or a T cell subset sorted from them (not recorded which). The source is an adult woman who had mild COVID-19 (a few samples of this study predate the infection). Cell type and time point are not known. CDR3s include the opening cysteine and the closing phenylalanine or tryptophan. A D gene is named only where the DNA matches it firmly. Clone size appears in some rows only: once, few, many, or a class for an expanded clone.

j_call	d_call	v_call	clone_size	cdr3_nt	cdr3_aa
TRBJ1-6	.	TRBV18	.	TGTGCCAGCTCAGAACAGGGAGAAAATAATTCACCCCTCCACTTT	CASSEQGENNSPLHF
TRBJ1-6	.	TRBV20-1	many	TGCAGTGCTAGAGATCGATTTTTTATCAATTCACCCCTCCACTTT	CSARDRFFINSPLHF
TRBJ2-2	TRBD1	TRBV11-2	many	TGTGCCAGCAGCAGACAGGGTATTAACACCGGGGAGCTGTTTTTT	CASSRQGINTGELFF
TRBJ2-2	.	TRBV11-3	many	TGTGCCAGCAGCTTAGCCACGTTTCCGAACACCGGGGAGCTGTTTTTT	CASSLATFPNTGELFF
TRBJ2-7	TRBD1	TRBV5-1	many	TGCGCCAGCAGCTTGGACAGGGGAAACGAGCAGTACTTC	CASSLDRGNEQYF
TRBJ1-1	.	TRBV4-1	few	TGCGCCAGCAGCTTACCCACCGTTCGGAACACTGAAGCTTTCTTT	CASSLPTVRNTEAFF
TRBJ2-2	.	TRBV24-1	.	TGTGCCACCAACGAAAACACCGGGGAGCTGTTTTTT	CATNENTGELFF
TRBJ1-6	.	TRBV7-8	many	TGTGCCAGCAGCTCCCGGACAGCAACCTATAATTCACCCCTCCACTTT	CASSSRTATYNSPLHF
TRBJ1-5	.	TRBV5-8	.	TGTGCCAGCAGCTTGATAAGGGGCAATCAGCCCCAGCATTTT	CASSLIRGNQPQHF
TRBJ1-1	.	TRBV29-1	.	TGCAGCGTTGAGGGGGGGACCGCCATGAACACTGAAGCTTTCTTT	CSVEGGTAMNTEAFF
TRBJ2-2	.	TRBV7-9	many	TGTGCCAGCAGCGCGTTCCAGGGTACCGGGGAGCTGTTTTTT	CASSAFQGTGELFF
TRBJ1-1	.	TRBV6-5	many	TGTGCCAGCAGTCCCGGGACGGGGATGAACACTGAAGCTTTCTTT	CASSPGTGMNTEAFF
TRBJ2-3	.	TRBV7-2	few	TGTGCCAGCAGCTCTCAGGGGACTAGCACAGATACGCAGTATTTT	CASSSQGTSTDTQYF
TRBJ1-3	.	TRBV29-1	few	TGCAGCGTGACAGTCTCTGGAAACACCATATATTTT	CSVTVSGNTIYF
TRBJ2-1	.	TRBV3-1	.	TGTGCCAGCAGAGGGGCCTGGGATGAGCAGTTCTTC	CASRGAWDEQFF
TRBJ1-5	.	TRBV7-2	many	TGTGCCAGCAGCTCCCGAGGGGATCAGCCCCAGCATTTT	CASSSRGDQPQHF
TRBJ1-3	.	TRBV7-8	many	TGTGCCAGCAGCTGGGGAGCACAGGGCGGCACTGGAAACACCATATATTTT	CASSWGAQGGTGNTIYF
TRBJ2-2	TRBD1	TRBV5-1	few	TGCGCCAGCAGCTTAGGGGGCCGGAACACCGGGGAGCTGTTTTTT	CASSLGGRNTGELFF
TRBJ1-1	.	TRBV7-9	.	TGTGCCAGCAGCTTAGTTGGAATGGTTGGCACTGAAGCTTTCTTT	CASSLVGMVGTEAFF
TRBJ2-6	.	TRBV5-1	.	TGCGCCAGCAGCTTGGAGAAATGGACCGGGGCCAACGTCCTGACTTTC	CASSLEKWTGANVLTF